The TCR beta chain described here comes from a study of Graves' ophthalmopathy and Graves' hyperthyroidism. This clonotype has a count of ten or more. As yet, its antigen is unknown. The CDR3 covers 14 residues. Trimming cost V 1 base and J 3 bases, with 9 bases left between them. Germline CDR1 and CDR2: SEHNR and FQNEAQ (reference sequence). Amplification targeted the TCR beta CDR3 regions, with RNA transcripts as the source material. HTBI primers were employed in first-round RT-PCR, then a second-round multiplex PCR followed. TCRdb passed the multiplex PCR reads through MiXCR, listing each CDR3 protein once. The data contain 300,000 or so distinct CDR3 sequences, roughly a sixth of them singletons. Clinicians made diagnoses from clinical symptoms, serum thyroxine, TRAb, thyroid ultrasound and orbital computed tomography. Findings of the study overall: A majority of expanded thyroid clonotypes exceeding 0.001 frequency were likewise present in blood. A model of 13 signatures distinguished ophthalmopathy from stable hyperthyroidism at under 90% sensitivity and about 80% specificity. Predictions made by the model for ophthalmopathy progression reached roughly 71% sensitivity and about 72% specificity.

The gene calls are TRBV7-9 and TRBJ1-2; no firm D call. Sequenced material: peripheral blood. The source is an adult man with Graves' ophthalmopathy. Here the CDR3 DNA reads TGTGCCAGCAGCTTAGGCCTTCTGTACTATGGCTACACCTTC. It translates to CASSLGLLYYGYTF.